Sequencing of this TCR beta chain was carried out in a study of CD8 T cells in ankylosing spondylitis. This clonotype occurred a few times. The antigen is unknown. Germline V gives CDR1 LGHDT, CDR2 YNNKEL (reference sequence). Trimming took off 4 bases at V and 7 bases at J, with 14 bases between the two ends. This CDR3 has 13 amino acids. Study-wide results and caveats: A TCR beta motif of seven or eight highly homologous variants appeared characteristic of ankylosing spondylitis blood.

Each CDR3 protein is one row after TCRdb ran MiXCR on the 5' RACE reads. Altogether 350,000 to 450,000 distinct CDR3 sequences are present, 25% to 30% being singletons, with the ten largest covering about 1%. The gene calls are TRBV3-1 and TRBJ2-7; D ambiguous. The specimen was blood, either unsorted or a sorted T cell fraction (not recorded which). This clonotype was sampled from a male donor with ankylosing spondylitis. The CDR3 bases are TGTGCCAGCAGCCTATCTCTCCTCCGGGAGCAGTACTTC. Translation: CASSLSLLREQYF.